The TCR beta chain under discussion was sequenced for a study of graft-versus-host responses after intestinal transplantation. Study-level background: The study gave all recipients anti-thymocyte globulin induction, then tacrolimus and steroids for roughly 3 years.

This table comes from immunoSEQ multiplex PCR, and its TCRdb copy is limited to in-frame clones, with some not included. Of 50,000 or so clones in the sample, about 93% were seen once. Germline V lookup: CDR1 SGHVS, CDR2 FQNEAQ. V shed 4 bases and J shed 3 bases, with 13 bases lying between them. The CDR3 sequence is 15 residues long. The TCR sequence derives from a human patient who received an intestinal transplant, so some T cells may come from the graft donor. Sequenced here: PBMCs, sampled about 4 months after intestinal transplantation. The V call is TRBV7-8, the J call TRBJ2-1, with D unresolved. This CDR3 reads CASSSRAGYYNEQFF. CDR3 DNA: TGTGCCAGCAGCTCTAGAGCAGGTTACTACAATGAGCAGTTCTTC.